The 26 T cell receptor beta chains below come from one sample, sequenced in a study of regulatory T cells in long-lasting Graves disease. Building the TCR beta libraries relied on iRepertoire HTBI primers, and CDR3 regions underwent Arm-PCR. One entry per CDR3 protein results from TCRdb running MiXCR on the multiplex PCR reads. The sample records a few hundred thousand distinct CDR3 sequences, 16% being singletons. Specified time point: newly diagnosed GD, antithyroid drugs for less than 3 months. PBMCs were the source of the RNA used for TCR sequencing. These data also featured in a second study, about T cells in Graves' hyperthyroidism and ophthalmopathy.

Specimen: peripheral blood mononuclear cells (PBMCs), collected at new diagnosis, from a patient treated with antithyroid drugs. Source of these receptors: a man aged 35 to 55 with Graves disease.

In regard to this clonotype: A much larger clone differs from this one at a single base, so this may be a read error. The chain couples TRBV20-1 to TRBJ2-1, with 8 nucleotides matching TRBD1. The V gene's germline CDR1 is DFQATT and CDR2 SNEGSKA (reference sequence). With 0 bases clipped from V and 10 bases from J, the junction kept 11 bases outside the gene matches. CDR3 length: 15 residues. The CDR3: CSARDFRTGTYEQFF. CDR3 sequence (DNA): TGCAGTGCTAGAGATTTTAGGACAGGGACCTACGAGCAGTTCTTC.

The V gene is TRBV5-4, the J gene TRBJ2-5; 9 bases match TRBD1. Per the germline V gene, CDR1 is SGHNT and CDR2 is YYREEE (reference sequence). Trimming at V came to 4 bases and at J to 5 bases, leaving 9 bases not matched to a gene. CDR3 size: 15 residues. In nucleotides, the CDR3 is TGTGCCAGCAGCCGACGACAGGGGGAACGGGAGACCCAGTACTTC. Translation: CASSRRQGERETQYF.

This clonotype was found many times. The chain couples TRBV12-3 or TRBV12-4 to TRBJ2-3; unclear D gene. Trimming left V 3 bases short and J 4 bases short, with 14 bases between. The CDR3 is 15 amino acids. The CDR3 sequence: CASSFGNFGADTQYF. As DNA, the CDR3 is TGTGCCAGCAGTTTTGGGAACTTTGGGGCAGATACGCAGTATTTT.

This clonotype was detected ten times or more. V gene TRBV28 combines with J gene TRBJ1-1; D is uncertain. There are 11 residues in the CDR3. Trimming took off 7 bases at V and 1 base at J, with 4 bases between the two ends. Germline CDR1 reads MDHEN; CDR2 reads SYDVKM. This CDR3 reads CASTGNTEAFF. Here the CDR3 DNA reads TGTGCCAGCACAGGGAACACTGAAGCTTTCTTT.

This clonotype was detected only a few times. A much bigger clone sits one base away, suggesting this may be a read error. This chain joins TRBV6-2 or TRBV6-3 and TRBJ2-7; D may be TRBD1 or TRBD2 (6 bases each). Germline V gene lookup returns CDR1 MNHEY and CDR2 SVGEGT. V lost 11 bases, J lost 3 bases, and 17 bases lay in between. This CDR3 region has 13 residues. The CDR3 sequence: CACQRGAFYEQYF. The CDR3 bases are TGTGCCTGTCAAAGGGGGGCCTTCTACGAGCAGTACTTC.

This clonotype was seen more than once but under ten times. This sequence joins TRBV5-1 and TRBJ2-7, with 8 bases identical to TRBD1. Germline V CDR1 and CDR2: SGHRS, YFSETQ. Trimming removed 3 bases from V and 1 base from J; junction bases left unmatched: 3. CDR3 length: 14 residues. The CDR3 coding sequence is TGCGCCAGCAGCTGGGACAGGAATTCCTACGAGCAGTACTTC. The encoded protein is CASSWDRNSYEQYF.

There are many counts of this clonotype. The gene calls are TRBV28 and TRBJ2-7; no reliable D call. Germline V gene lookup returns CDR1 MDHEN and CDR2 SYDVKM. The CDR3 has 14 amino acids. V lost 2 bases to trimming and J lost 0 bases, with 8 bases between them. The CDR3 region is CASSLVYSSYEQYF. Here the CDR3 DNA reads TGTGCCAGCAGTTTAGTCTACAGCTCCTACGAGCAGTACTTC.

Ten or more counts support this clonotype. The rearrangement links TRBV5-5 to TRBJ2-7; unclear D gene. CDR3 length equals 15 residues. Trimming cost V 4 bases and J 3 bases, with 17 bases left between them. The germline CDR1 and CDR2 sequences are SGHKS and YYEKEE (reference sequence). The CDR3 DNA reads TGTGCCAGCAGCAGCTTGAAGCACAGATTCTACGAGCAGTACTTC. Protein sequence: CASSSLKHRFYEQYF.

This clonotype was seen many times. This sequence joins TRBV28 and TRBJ2-7; maybe TRBD1 (5 bases). The germline V and J ends were trimmed by 8 bases and 3 bases, with 26 bases remaining between them. The CDR3 sequence is 17 residues long. Germline-derived CDR1 and CDR2 are MDHEN and SYDVKM. CDR3 region: CASSPNGQGPKNYEQYF. The DNA for the CDR3 is TGTGCCAGCTCCCCTAATGGGCAGGGTCCCAAAAACTACGAGCAGTACTTC. Using reference TRBV28 and TRBJ2-7 for the parts outside the CDR3, the full variable domain is DVKVTQSSRYLVKRTGEKVFLECVQDMDHENMFWYRQDPGLGLRLIYFSYDVKMKEKGDIPEGYSVSREKKERFSLILESASTNQTSMYLCASSPNGQGPKNYEQYFGPGTRLTVT.

This clonotype came up many times. The V and J genes are TRBV7-9 and TRBJ2-1; TRBD2 agrees at 9 bases. The CDR3 runs 13 residues. CDR1 and CDR2 (germline): SEHNR, FQNEAQ (reference sequence). Losses at the gene ends were 6 bases for V and 4 bases for J; bases not matched to a gene: 1. CDR3 sequence reads: CASRAGGYNEQFF. The DNA of the CDR3 is TGTGCCAGCAGGGCGGGGGGGTACAATGAGCAGTTCTTC. Combining the CDR3 with reference TRBV7-9 and TRBJ2-1 gives the whole variable domain DTGVSQNPRHKITKRGQNVTFRCDPISEHNRLYWYRQTLGQGPEFLTYFQNEAQLEKSRLLSDRFSAERPKGSFSTLEIQRTEQGDSAMYLCASRAGGYNEQFFGPGTRLTVL.

This clonotype was seen ten or more times. Written as DNA, the CDR3 is TGTGCCAGCAGCTCGCTCACGCCCAGAGATACGCAGTATTTT. Residues: CASSSLTPRDTQYF. The chain has TRBV12-3 or TRBV12-4 and TRBJ2-3; D gene ambiguous. This CDR3 has 14 residues. V lost 6 bases, J lost 5 bases, and 15 bases lay in between.

V and J are TRBV29-1 and TRBJ2-2, with TRBD2 as a possible D gene (6 bases). The germline V and J ends were trimmed by 4 bases and 5 bases, with 17 bases remaining between them. Germline V CDR1 and CDR2: SQVTM, ANQGSEA. This CDR3 is 15 amino acids long. This CDR3 is CSVGPRLGGTGELFF. CDR3 DNA: TGCAGCGTTGGCCCTCGACTAGGTGGGACCGGGGAGCTGTTTTTT.

The table lists this clonotype with many counts. The chain joins TRBV5-1 to TRBJ2-3, with a possible D match to TRBD1 (5 bases). The CDR3 spans 15 residues. Trimming cost V 0 bases and J 1 base, with 9 bases left between them. Germline V gene data show CDR1 as SGHRS and CDR2 as YFSETQ. In DNA form, the CDR3 reads TGCGCCAGCAGCTTGGACCTGGGGCGCACAGATACGCAGTATTTT. Translation gives CASSLDLGRTDTQYF.

The chain combines TRBV2 with TRBJ2-3, with TRBD2 identical over 13 bases. The V gene's germline CDR1 is SNHLY and CDR2 FYNNEI. The V and J ends lost 6 bases and 2 bases, in that order; junction bases with no gene match: 8. The CDR3 totals 17 residues. CDR3 protein: CASSPGTSGDYTDTQYF. In nucleotides, the CDR3 is TGTGCCAGCAGCCCCGGGACTAGCGGGGACTACACAGATACGCAGTATTTT.

The V and J genes are TRBV4-1 and TRBJ1-4; 10 bases agree with TRBD1. This CDR3 is built from 15 residues. Germline CDR1 is MGHRA and CDR2 is YSYEKL. The V and J ends lost 4 bases and 8 bases, in that order; junction bases with no gene match: 7. The CDR3 bases are TGCGCCAGCAGCCCCCCGACAGGGGGCAAAGAAAAACTGTTTTTT. Translation: CASSPPTGGKEKLFF.

The rearrangement links TRBV3-1 to TRBJ2-1; D is uncertain. Trimming pared 0 bases from V and 0 bases from J, leaving 9 bases between. CDR3 length: 16 amino acids. From germline, CDR1 is LGHDT and CDR2 YNNKEL (reference sequence). CDR3 nucleotides: TGTGCCAGCAGCCAAGATCGGTTAGCCTCCTACAATGAGCAGTTCTTC. It yields the protein CASSQDRLASYNEQFF.

This clonotype has only a few counts. The rearrangement uses TRBV10-3 and TRBJ1-3, with a possible D match to TRBD1 (5 bases). The length of the CDR3 is 13 residues. Germline lookup yields CDR1 ENHRY and CDR2 SYGVKD. V lost 9 bases to trimming and J lost 2 bases, with 11 bases between them. CDR3 sequence reads: CAIRGGTGNTIYF. The CDR3 DNA sequence: TGTGCCATTCGGGGGGGAACTGGAAACACCATATATTTT.

J is TRBJ1-1 and V is TRBV12-3 or TRBV12-4; unclear D gene. The V end lost 5 bases, the J end lost 1 base, and 14 bases lay between the germline ends. The CDR3 contains 15 residues. CDR3 sequence (DNA): TGTGCCAGCAGTCACCGACGAGGTTCGAACACTGAAGCTTTCTTT. Translating it yields CASSHRRGSNTEAFF.

V gene TRBV2 combines with J gene TRBJ2-1, with D perhaps TRBD1 (7 bases). Germline assignment: CDR1 SNHLY and CDR2 FYNNEI. V was pared by 7 bases and J by 9 bases, with 19 bases between. The CDR3 runs 14 residues. CDR3 DNA: TGTGCCAGCACCAAGGAGGGGGCGCGGATTGAGCAGTTCTTC. It specifies CASTKEGARIEQFF.

This clonotype was seen at least ten times. The chain recombines TRBV4-1 with TRBJ1-1, with 7 nucleotides matching TRBD1. Germline-derived CDR1 and CDR2 are MGHRA and YSYEKL. Germline trimming cut 4 bases from V and 0 bases from J; bases unmatched to any gene: 17. This CDR3 contains 19 residues. DNA for the CDR3: TGCGCCAGCAGCCGCAAGCCTATCAAACAGGGGCGTATGAACACTGAAGCTTTCTTT. It is translated as CASSRKPIKQGRMNTEAFF.

The table lists this clonotype with a count of one. This chain connects TRBV29-1 to TRBJ2-5; possible D gene TRBD2, 5 bases. Germline CDR1 and CDR2: SQVTM and ANQGSEA. V lost 7 bases and J 5 bases, leaving 14 bases between the germline ends. This CDR3 spans 12 amino acids. The CDR3 is CSALTTAETQYF. CDR3 nucleotides: TGCAGCGCCCTGACTACAGCGGAGACCCAGTACTTC.

To note about this clonotype: Just one base apart from a much larger clone, this may be a read error. CDR3 sequence reads: CTSSLAIGERDTEAFF. The CDR3 DNA sequence: TGTACCAGCAGCTTAGCGATCGGGGAACGTGACACTGAAGCTTTCTTT. This rearrangement joins TRBV7-2 to TRBJ1-1; D remains ambiguous. The V gene's germline CDR1 is SGHTA and CDR2 FQGNSA. Trimming took off 0 bases at V and 3 bases at J, with 14 bases between the two ends. The CDR3 is 16 amino acids.

The chain employs TRBV19 and TRBJ2-1, with TRBD2 matching over 13 bases. This CDR3 has 14 residues. The V gene end was trimmed by 6 bases and the J gene end by 9 bases; junction bases not matched to a gene: 5. In germline, CDR1 is LNHDA, CDR2 SQIVND (reference sequence). This CDR3 reads CASRAGLAGTEQFF. CDR3 sequence (DNA): TGTGCCAGTAGGGCGGGACTAGCGGGGACTGAGCAGTTCTTC.

The V call is TRBV24-1, the J call TRBJ2-3; D remains unclear. The CDR3 extends over 12 amino acids. V shed 9 bases and J shed 2 bases, with 8 bases lying between them. Germline loops: CDR1 KGHDR, CDR2 SFDVKD. CDR3 region: CATVQYTDTQYF. In DNA, the CDR3 is TGTGCCACCGTTCAGTACACAGATACGCAGTATTTT.

Only a few counts were recorded for this clonotype. The chain employs TRBV4-2 and TRBJ1-1, with D hard to call. Trimming cost V 2 bases and J 3 bases, with 7 bases left between them. The CDR3 sequence is 13 residues long. The V gene's germline CDR1 is LGHNA and CDR2 YNFKEQ. The chain's CDR3 is CASSQIRYTEAFF. CDR3 sequence (DNA): TGTGCCAGCAGCCAAATTCGGTACACTGAAGCTTTCTTT.

This clonotype has ten or more counts. The CDR3 is CASSLQTGIVDEQFF. As DNA, the CDR3 is TGCGCCAGCAGCTTGCAGACAGGGATTGTGGATGAGCAGTTCTTC. The chain combines TRBV5-1 with TRBJ2-1, with 7 nucleotides matching TRBD1. CDR1 SGHRS and CDR2 YFSETQ come from the germline V gene. This CDR3 spans 15 amino acids. With 1 base clipped from V and 8 bases from J, the junction kept 9 bases outside the gene matches.